This T cell receptor beta chain was observed in a study of identical twins. Study-wide results and limits: There were fewer insertions in abundant cord blood beta clonotypes, but memory repertoires showed no such pattern. The presence of invariant MAIT and iNKT cells could partly confound analyses of zero-insertion sequences.

This clonotype was observed a few times. Antigen unknown. This CDR3 has 15 residues. Germline values: CDR1 SGHDT, CDR2 YYEEEE. J gave up 4 bases and V 2 bases, and 4 bases lay outside the gene matches. TCRdb re-analysed the 5' RACE reads in MiXCR, keeping a single row per CDR3 protein. The sample has 250,000 or so distinct CDR3 sequences; about 8% are singletons. The same specimen was also included in a second study, on yellow fever vaccine responses in identical twins. That investigation notes: Twins showed a vaccine T cell response that reportedly seemed partly convergent, partly personalized.

This chain joins TRBV5-6 and TRBJ2-1, with TRBD2 matching over 9 bases. The sequence was obtained from a woman under 30 in good health. The sequenced sample was CD8+ T cells sorted from blood. CDR3 sequence (DNA): TGTGCCAGCAGCTTATCTAGCGGGGTGTACAATGAGCAGTTCTTC. Translation: CASSLSSGVYNEQFF.